This record covers a single T cell receptor beta chain. What antigen it recognizes has not been identified. Base qualities were left out, and no much larger clone turns up one base away. The donors were healthy, HIV-negative adults with no recently reported acute infections or vaccinations. All donors were Caucasian adults living in Nashville, Tennessee, USA. Magnetic negative selection was used to enrich CD4+ T cells, after which naive cells were positively selected on CD45RA and the negative fraction became the memory subset. Blood was obtained by leukapheresis, after which PBMCs were separated by Ficoll-Histopaque density gradient centrifugation and cryopreserved in liquid nitrogen vapor phase. Analytical flow cytometry was used to check the purity and quantity of each magnetically sorted T cell population. Each sorted fraction had its genomic DNA isolated and then quantified by UV absorbance on a Nanodrop 2000c.

This sample stems from a study of shared clonotypes between healthy human individuals (dated by TCRdb to the early 2020s). About the study as a whole: The cohort comprised a couple of women and a few men aged 18 to 49 years. Per donor, leukapheresis produced somewhere between about 0.8 and 9.5 billion PBMCs. To estimate repertoire size and how much clonotypes are shared between individuals, the study performed deep sequencing of blood TCR repertoires from roughly five healthy adults. For each donor, CD4 naive and CD4 memory were each given three plates, CD8 naive was given two plates, and CD8 memory was given one plate. Different laboratories and diverse techniques were used to prepare libraries and sequence TCR repertoires, to increase sequencing depth and limit assay-specific biases.

The CDR3 holds 15 amino acids from the cysteine to the phenylalanine. Left in the record is the CDR3 DNA by itself, 45 bases read in frame from the first base. After removal of 2 bases from V and 4 bases from J, the junction retains 5 bases not matched to a gene. For CDR1 and CDR2, the germline V gene lists SGHDT and YYEEEE. Using the deep immunoSEQ assay, multiplex PCR amplified TCR CDR3 regions from genomic DNA. Extracted genomic DNA from each cell subset was spread evenly across all wells of several immunoSEQ 96-well plates, with each plate serving as a replicate. For sorted subsets, around 200 ng genomic DNA, equal to 30,000 to 35,000 T cell genomes, was loaded into each replicate PCR. Purified libraries were quantified with a Qubit 3.0 fluorometer, sized on a Bioanalyzer 2100, and re-quantified with the KAPA Library Quantification kit. Each immunoSEQ 96-well plate was sequenced on its own single-read 150-cycle Illumina NextSeq 550 flow cell. On the authors' methods: Because the immunoSEQ output included only junctional sequences and no quality scores, the filtering could not be the same as the filtering used for full-length reads. To assign V/J genes and CDR3, sequences were annotated using PyIR, a Python wrapper for IgBLAST v1.9, with IMGT germline references. Reads were removed for weak V/J assignments (E-value above 1e-6), missing CDR3, stop codons, out-of-frame junctions, or ambiguous translated residues. A V3J clonotype was defined by an identical inferred V gene, J gene, and CDR3 amino acid sequence. The percentage overlap between two repertoires was calculated by dividing the number of shared unique clonotypes by the size of the smaller repertoire. Three approaches were used to assess repertoire richness: RTK rarefaction, the Chao1 estimator, and Recon v2.1 estimates of unobserved clonotypes. Generation probabilities for all TCRbeta clonotypes obtained by the gDNA method from a handful of donors were computed using OLGA. TCRdb limited this immuneACCESS table to in-frame rearrangements with V and J called. A share of clones is missing; checked studies link under half to unresolved V genes, and the rest is unexplained. For V, J and clone size, that table is used; D and trimming come from the DNA. The sample table shows 2.3 million or so clones, and over 90% are seen once. The top ten clonotypes cover 0.39% of the sample.

The full study reports these points: Larger estimated clonotype richness was generally found for naive subsets than for memory subsets. Because the study included a small number of donors, the genetic and exposure-history diversity represented was limited. Pairwise subsampling led to the expectation that sequencing depth would affect the degree of clonotype sharing among donors. Clonotypes shared by all four sorted-subset donors showed higher generation probabilities than non-shared clonotypes. Even with the large sequencing depth, rarefaction of the sorted-subset datasets indicated that sequencing was incomplete. Sampling was limited to blood, and TCR repertoires in tissue likely differ from TCR repertoires in blood. Approximately 5% of naive CD4, approximately 3.7% of naive CD8, around 2.3% of memory CD4, and approximately 0.4% of memory CD8 clonotypes were shared across several donors.

Material for sequencing was naive CD4+ T cells from PBMCs. This specimen's cell subset or site label, interpreted: CD45RA+ positively selected. This receptor was obtained from a man aged 18 to 29 in good health. Some clones in this sample may be carry-over from other donors' samples. The sequence joins TRBV5-6 to TRBJ1-2; 10 middle bases align to TRBD1. The DNA sequence follows: TGTGCCAGCAGCTTTTCGACAGGGGGCTTCTATGGCTACACCTTC. It specifies CASSFSTGGFYGYTF.